This TCR beta chain was recorded in a study of blood T cell repertoires in COVID-19. This clone was seen a few times. Sequenced by immunoSEQ multiplex PCR; TCRdb stores in-frame clones only, minus some. Of some 60,000 clones in the sample, about nine tenths were seen once. The sequence was collected from a man in his 60s with acute or convalescent COVID-19. The sequencing sample was made of peripheral blood.

Here the CDR3 reads CASSLTDSSYEQYF. In nucleotides, the CDR3 is TGTGCCAGCAGCTTAACGGACAGCTCCTACGAGCAGTACTTC. The chain couples TRBV11-2 to TRBJ2-7; the D gene is possibly TRBD1 (6 bases). This CDR3 spans 14 amino acids. Germline V lookup: CDR1 SGHAT, CDR2 FQNNGV. Between the trimmed V and J ends, which lost 2 bases and 0 bases, there was a span of 8 bases.